These T cell receptor beta chains were read from a single sample in a study of monozygotic twins with inflammatory bowel disease. TCRdb re-called the 5' RACE reads and gives one entry per CDR3 protein, without DNA. Listed are approximately 400,000 distinct CDR3 sequences; approximately 2.3% falls within the top ten. Sequencing was performed on blood. These receptors came from a human donor with ulcerative colitis or Crohn's disease, or a healthy co-twin of an affected twin (not recorded which). Each CDR3 is given with its conserved first and last residue. Each record gives: V gene, J gene, CDR3 protein.

v_call: TRBV4-2; j_call: TRBJ1-6; cdr3_aa: CASSQDQLTLHPLNDSPLHF
v_call: TRBV5-5; j_call: TRBJ1-1; cdr3_aa: CASSRTPAEEAFF
v_call: TRBV7-3; j_call: TRBJ2-1; cdr3_aa: CASSWAGTGARNEQFF
v_call: TRBV19; j_call: TRBJ1-5; cdr3_aa: CASGREGPQHF
v_call: TRBV6-1; j_call: TRBJ1-2; cdr3_aa: CASSEQGDYGYTF
v_call: TRBV5-1; j_call: TRBJ2-5; cdr3_aa: CASSGLPQETQYF
v_call: TRBV19; j_call: TRBJ2-4; cdr3_aa: CASSTGQIAKNIQYF
v_call: TRBV9; j_call: TRBJ2-7; cdr3_aa: CASSVDPSGTYEQYF
v_call: TRBV14; j_call: TRBJ2-7; cdr3_aa: CASSQRRQGASYEQYF
v_call: TRBV5-1; j_call: TRBJ1-4; cdr3_aa: CASSPRTATEKLFF
v_call: TRBV30; j_call: TRBJ2-5; cdr3_aa: CAWSVRGLWGAPQETQYF
v_call: TRBV9; j_call: TRBJ2-3; cdr3_aa: CASSVGSGVTDTQYF
v_call: TRBV7-6; j_call: TRBJ2-1; cdr3_aa: CASSFRDRGLDEQFF
v_call: TRBV7-8; j_call: TRBJ2-7; cdr3_aa: CASRRTSSYEQYF
v_call: TRBV20-1; j_call: TRBJ1-1; cdr3_aa: CSARNPQNTEAFF
v_call: TRBV5-1; j_call: TRBJ2-7; cdr3_aa: CASSLGTGERYEQYF
v_call: TRBV3-1; j_call: TRBJ2-1; cdr3_aa: CASSQGPGLYNEQFF
v_call: TRBV6-2/TRBV6-3; j_call: TRBJ2-3; cdr3_aa: CASSATGPKEHF
v_call: TRBV19; j_call: TRBJ2-1; cdr3_aa: CASSVGQGYNEQFF
v_call: TRBV4-2; j_call: TRBJ1-2; cdr3_aa: CASSQGRDRGNYGYTF
v_call: TRBV20-1; j_call: TRBJ2-7; cdr3_aa: CSAGTDPPYEQYF
v_call: TRBV20-1; j_call: TRBJ2-7; cdr3_aa: CSARDPMVYEQYF
v_call: TRBV2; j_call: TRBJ2-7; cdr3_aa: CASRPGTDTYEQYF
v_call: TRBV7-2; j_call: TRBJ2-5; cdr3_aa: CASSLDLGDQETQYF
v_call: TRBV20-1; j_call: TRBJ2-7; cdr3_aa: CSATDPRGSYEQYF
v_call: TRBV12-3/TRBV12-4; j_call: TRBJ1-1; cdr3_aa: CASSYRPPGLAFF
v_call: TRBV7-9; j_call: TRBJ2-7; cdr3_aa: CASSPRTGTAREQYF
v_call: TRBV19; j_call: TRBJ1-5; cdr3_aa: CASTKTGTYSNQPQHF
v_call: TRBV27; j_call: TRBJ2-1; cdr3_aa: CASSLAWWGDEQFF
v_call: TRBV20-1; j_call: TRBJ2-7; cdr3_aa: CSARDRRWISYEQYF
v_call: TRBV20-1; j_call: TRBJ2-3; cdr3_aa: CSAGKPGATDTQYF
v_call: TRBV20-1; j_call: TRBJ1-6; cdr3_aa: CSALGGGSPLHF
v_call: TRBV7-2; j_call: TRBJ2-2; cdr3_aa: CASSFNRGAGELFF
v_call: TRBV11-1; j_call: TRBJ2-2; cdr3_aa: CASSLFGGLAGQSSTGELFF
v_call: TRBV5-8; j_call: TRBJ1-5; cdr3_aa: CASSLRFSNQPQHF